A single sample is the source of the 22 T cell receptor beta chains below, sequenced in a study of tumor and adjacent non-tumor tissue in lung cancer. No cell sorting was done before RNA was extracted from the tissue. This non-tumor lung sample came from over 3 cm beyond the tumor edge. The library came from three nested PCR rounds adapted from ARM-PCR protocols. TCRdb itself ran the multiplex PCR reads through MiXCR, one entry per CDR3 protein. The sample has over 100,000 distinct CDR3 sequences; about 64% are singletons. Sequencing input: distant non-tumor lung tissue. The source of these receptors is a man in his sixties with non-small cell lung cancer.

Concerning this clonotype: Germline is not matched at one junction end, which may reflect a read error. The chain is built from TRBV6-1 and TRBJ2-7; 13 positions match TRBD2. Germline values: CDR1 MNHNS, CDR2 SASEGT. The CDR3 is made up of 14 amino acids. In DNA form, the CDR3 reads TGTGCCTGCAGTCTCAGGACTAGCGGGAGCGAGCACTACTTC. It yields the protein CACSLRTSGSEHYF.

About this clonotype: Just one base apart from a much larger clone, this may be a read error. The chain couples TRBV10-2 to TRBJ2-7; no reliable D call. This CDR3 has 13 residues. Germline values: CDR1 WSHSY, CDR2 SAAADI. The V gene lost 0 bases and the J gene lost 3 bases, with 6 bases spanning the gap. CDR3 residues: CASSESYDYEQYF. CDR3 bases: TGCGCCAGCAGTGAGTCATACGACTACGAGCAGTACTTC.

As regards this clonotype: A much larger clonotype is one base distant, so this may be a read error. The V and J genes are TRBV5-6 and TRBJ1-2; a possible D gene is TRBD1 (5 bases). The germline gives CDR1 SGHDT, CDR2 YYEEEE. The CDR3 sequence is 14 residues long. The CDR3 coding sequence is TGTGCCAGCATCTTGGCGGGTATGACAACAGGCTGGTCCTTC. Amino acids: CASILAGMTTGWSF.

There are many counts of this clonotype. Since the CDR3 does not end with the conserved phenylalanine or tryptophan, this likely comes from a read error. The rearrangement uses TRBV11-1 and TRBJ2-7; the D gene is possibly TRBD2 (6 bases). The germline V gene has CDR1 SGHAT and CDR2 FQDESV (reference sequence). V was pared by 5 bases and J by 4 bases, with 15 bases between. CDR3 size: 14 residues. In DNA form, the CDR3 reads TGTGCCAGCAGCCCAGGAGGGATCTCTTACGAGCAGTACCTC. The encoded protein is CASSPGGISYEQYL.

The chain has TRBV7-9 and TRBJ1-5; the D is unclear. V shed 7 bases and J shed 3 bases, with 16 bases lying between them. Germline V gene sequence: CDR1 SEHNR, CDR2 FQNEAQ (reference sequence). The CDR3 totals 15 residues. DNA of the CDR3: TGTGCCAGCACCGTCGGCGGGAAGTACAATCAGCCCCAGCATTTT. Translating it yields CASTVGGKYNQPQHF.

A remark on this clonotype: At one end, the junction sequence differs from germline, possibly due to a read error. V and J are TRBV10-3 and TRBJ2-3; TRBD1 matches 8 bases. The CDR3 covers 14 residues. Germline CDR1 reads ENHRY; CDR2 reads SYGVKD. The CDR3 sequence is CAIDSGTGTDTKYF. In DNA form, the CDR3 reads TGTGCCATCGACTCGGGGACAGGCACAGATACGAAGTATTTT.

This clonotype was seen ten or more times. The chain has TRBV28 and TRBJ2-7; TRBD1 aligns across 8 bases. This CDR3 is 14 amino acids long. Germline assignment: CDR1 MDHEN and CDR2 SYDVKM. J was trimmed by 2 bases and V by 5 bases; bases with no gene match: 5. CDR3 in DNA: TGTGCCAGCAGTCAAATACAGGGGGCCTACGAGCAGTACTTC. Translating gives CASSQIQGAYEQYF.

Concerning this clonotype itself: A single base separates this from a much larger clone, so it may be a read error. The V gene is TRBV6-2 or TRBV6-3, the J gene TRBJ1-5; maybe TRBD1 (5 bases). The length of the CDR3 is 15 residues. Trimming removed 6 bases from V and 2 bases from J, with 14 bases in between. Germline V lookup: CDR1 MNHEY, CDR2 SVGEGT. The DNA for the CDR3 is TGTGCCAGCAGAACAAGGGGCGCGGGCAATCAGCCCCAGCATTTT. Protein sequence: CASRTRGAGNQPQHF.

The chain has TRBV4-2 and TRBJ2-3, with 9 bases matching TRBD2. CDR1 LGHNA and CDR2 YNFKEQ come from the germline V gene. J lost 0 bases, V lost 0 bases, and 10 bases had no gene match. This CDR3 spans 19 amino acids. CDR3 protein: CASSQEGELAGSSTDTQYF. CDR3 in DNA: TGTGCCAGCAGCCAAGAAGGGGAACTAGCGGGTAGTAGCACAGATACGCAGTATTTT.

This clonotype was recorded once. A clone one base away is much larger, so this may be a read error. This chain uses TRBV5-1 with TRBJ2-3, with 11 positions matching TRBD2. Germline V gene sequence: CDR1 SGHRS, CDR2 YFSETQ. This CDR3 contains 16 residues. With V trimmed by 4 bases and J by 5 bases, 9 bases remained unmatched. The CDR3 nucleotides are TGCGCCAGCAGCCAGCGGACTAGCGGGCACATAGATACGCAGTATTTT. This translates into CASSQRTSGHIDTQYF.

The J gene is TRBJ2-7, the V gene TRBV11-3, with TRBD2 matching 12 bases. The V gene's germline CDR1 is SGHNT and CDR2 YENEEA. After removal of 5 bases from V and 1 base from J, the junction contained 3 bases not matched to a gene. This CDR3 is built from 15 residues. The CDR3 DNA reads as TGTGCCAGCAGCCGAGGACTAGCGGGGTCCTACGAGCAGTACTTC. The encoded protein is CASSRGLAGSYEQYF.

Points on this clonotype: An end of the junction does not agree with germline; a read error may underlie this. The gene calls are TRBV12-3 or TRBV12-4 and TRBJ2-5; 8 bases fit TRBD2. The CDR3 has 14 residues. The DNA for the CDR3 is TGTGCCAGCCGTTTATTGGCGGGGGGAGAGACCCAGTATTTC. It translates to CASRLLAGGETQYF.

The chain is built from TRBV6-6 and TRBJ2-3; 7 bases are a match to TRBD2. This CDR3 is built from 13 residues. Germline-derived CDR1 and CDR2 are MNHNY and SVGAGI (reference sequence). DNA of the CDR3: TGTGTCAGGAGGCGACTAGCCACAGATACGCAGTATTTT. Its translation is CVRRRLATDTQYF.

The chain links TRBV11-2 to TRBJ2-7; unclear D gene. The CDR3 covers 16 residues. The germline gives CDR1 SGHAT, CDR2 FQNNGV. V was trimmed by 0 bases and J by 2 bases, leaving 14 bases between them. The CDR3 region is CASSLEGFSYTYEQYF. The CDR3 DNA follows: TGTGCCAGCAGCTTAGAAGGCTTCTCCTATACCTACGAGCAGTACTTC.

This clonotype was detected only a few times. V usage is TRBV7-2 and J usage is TRBJ2-5; TRBD2 matches at 8 bases. The CDR3 loop spans 16 amino acids. V lost 3 bases, J lost 5 bases, and 11 bases stayed unmatched. CDR1 is SGHTA, CDR2 FQGNSA, per germline. The CDR3 nucleotides read TGTGCCAGCAGCTTCTCGATCCGGGGGGGAGGGGAGACCCAGTACTTC. This sequence encodes CASSFSIRGGGETQYF.

The chain is built from TRBV6-5 and TRBJ1-2; D remains ambiguous. The V and J ends lost 10 bases and 2 bases respectively, with 11 bases between them. From germline, CDR1 is MNHEY and CDR2 SVGAGI. The CDR3 spans 12 residues. The CDR3, as DNA: TGTGCCAACACCGTGTTGAACTATGGCTACACCTTC. Its translation is CANTVLNYGYTF.

As regards this clonotype: An end of the junction does not agree with germline; a read error may underlie this. The chain employs TRBV5-4 and TRBJ1-2, with D perhaps matching TRBD1 (6 bases). The CDR3 extends over 15 amino acids. Germline values: CDR1 SGHNT, CDR2 YYREEE (reference sequence). CDR3 sequence reads: CASSPRTVGILGYTF. DNA of the CDR3: TGTGCCAGCAGCCCAAGGACAGTGGGGATATTGGGCTATACCTTC.

The chain is built from TRBV4-2 and TRBJ2-2, with TRBD1 identical over 7 bases. There are 16 residues in the CDR3. Losses at the gene ends were 4 bases for V and 3 bases for J; bases not matched to a gene: 8. Looked up from germline, CDR1 is LGHNA and CDR2 is YNFKEQ. CDR3 in amino acids: CASSPRGDSYTGELFF. The CDR3 DNA follows: TGTGCCAGCAGCCCTCGAGGGGACAGCTACACCGGGGAGCTGTTTTTT.

In its sample, this clonotype was seen many times. The chain recombines TRBV24-1 with TRBJ2-3, with 12 bases lining up with TRBD2. This CDR3 is built from 18 residues. CDR1 is KGHDR, CDR2 SFDVKD, per germline. V shed 6 bases, J shed 0 bases, and the junction held 9 bases outside the gene matches. The CDR3 here is CATSTLPTSGGSTDTQYF. The CDR3 DNA reads as TGTGCCACCAGTACTTTGCCCACTAGCGGGGGGAGCACAGATACGCAGTATTTT.

On this clonotype: At one end the junction does not follow the germline gene, possibly because of a read error. The chain has TRBV6-5 and TRBJ2-4, with D unresolved. Germline CDR1 reads MNHEY; CDR2 reads SVGAGI. This CDR3 region has 13 residues. The CDR3 sequence is CANSYDPLGIQYF. As DNA, the CDR3 is TGTGCCAACAGTTACGACCCCCTTGGGATTCAGTACTTC.

Points on this clonotype: A read error may produce the germline difference seen at one junction end. The genes are TRBV12-3 or TRBV12-4 and TRBJ1-4; TRBD1 is a possible D gene (5 bases). The CDR3 has 15 residues. CDR3 in DNA: TGCGCCAGCAGTTTAGGGAGGAGCCGGGGGTGGAAACTGCTTTTT. This codes for CASSLGRSRGWKLLF.

This clonotype occurred a few times. This rearrangement joins TRBV2 to TRBJ2-3; D gene ambiguous. This CDR3 is built from 15 residues. Germline lookup yields CDR1 SNHLY and CDR2 FYNNEI. Trimming took 6 bases from V and 5 from J, leaving 18 bases between them. The CDR3, as DNA: TGTGCCAGCAGCTTGACCCTTCCCCCCGGAGATACGCAGTATTTT. Its translation: CASSLTLPPGDTQYF. Filled out from reference TRBV2 and TRBJ2-3, the complete variable domain reads EPEVTQTPSHQVTQMGQEVILRCVPISNHLYFYWYRQILGQKVEFLVSFYNNEISEKSEIFDDQFSVERPDGSNFTLKIRSTKLEDSAMYFCASSLTLPPGDTQYFGPGTRLTVL.